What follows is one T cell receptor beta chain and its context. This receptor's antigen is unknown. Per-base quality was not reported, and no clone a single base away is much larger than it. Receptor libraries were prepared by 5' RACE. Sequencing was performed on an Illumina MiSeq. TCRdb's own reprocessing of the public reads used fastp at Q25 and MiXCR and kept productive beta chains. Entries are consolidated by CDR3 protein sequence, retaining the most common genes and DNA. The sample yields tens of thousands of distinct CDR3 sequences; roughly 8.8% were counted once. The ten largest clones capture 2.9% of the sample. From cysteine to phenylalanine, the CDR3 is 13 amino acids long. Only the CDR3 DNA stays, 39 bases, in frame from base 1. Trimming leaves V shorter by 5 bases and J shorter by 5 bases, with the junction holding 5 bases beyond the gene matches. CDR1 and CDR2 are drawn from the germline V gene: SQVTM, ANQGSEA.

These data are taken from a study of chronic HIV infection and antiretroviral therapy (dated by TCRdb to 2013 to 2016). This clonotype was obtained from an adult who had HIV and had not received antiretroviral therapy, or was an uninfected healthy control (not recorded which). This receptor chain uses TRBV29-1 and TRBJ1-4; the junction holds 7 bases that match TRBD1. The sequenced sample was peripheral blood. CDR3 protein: CSVRGGWNEKLFF. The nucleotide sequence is TGCAGCGTTCGAGGGGGCTGGAATGAAAAACTGTTTTTT.